This T cell receptor beta chain stems from a study of glioma-infiltrating T cells after dendritic cell vaccination. As to time point: after dendritic cell vaccination, including at tumor progression/relapse. Sequencing used immunoSEQ multiplex PCR; TCRdb keeps in-frame clones, though not all of them. The sample lists 110,000 or so clones; nearly 90% were seen once. After removal of 4 bases from V and 0 bases from J, the junction contained 6 bases not matched to a gene. Germline V CDR1 and CDR2: SGHRS, YFSETQ. There are 16 residues in the CDR3. This specimen consisted of blood, obtained after dendritic cell vaccination. The receptor comes from a human donor with glioblastoma. The V call is TRBV5-1, the J call TRBJ1-4; 7 nucleotides match TRBD1. CDR3 bases: TGCGCCAGCAGCCAGGGACAGTCAGCAACTAATGAAAAACTGTTTTTT. This sequence encodes CASSQGQSATNEKLFF.